This is a list of T cell receptor beta chains from one sample in a study of T cells expressing NK-cell markers. TCRdb re-called the 5' RACE reads; one entry per CDR3 protein, DNA not given. Here the sample table reports 150,000 or so distinct CDR3 sequences. Sequencing input: blood T cells: a sorted CD56 or NKG2C T cell subset, CD4+ or CD8+ T cells, or bulk PBMC T cells (not recorded which). The receptors were gathered from a woman in her fifties or sixties in good health. Both conserved end residues are part of each CDR3.

v_gene: TRBV2
j_gene: TRBJ2-4
CDR3aa: CASSESPLAGTKNIQYF

v_gene: TRBV5-6
j_gene: TRBJ2-7
CDR3aa: CASSLTRGTEVYEQYF

v_gene: TRBV12-5
j_gene: TRBJ2-7
CDR3aa: CASGFGTGKFYEQYF

v_gene: TRBV13
j_gene: TRBJ1-1
CDR3aa: CASRPGLDMNTEAFF

v_gene: TRBV9
j_gene: TRBJ2-1
CDR3aa: CASSVKASGGDYNEQFF

v_gene: TRBV5-5
j_gene: TRBJ2-2
CDR3aa: CASSLPRQDTGELFF

v_gene: TRBV6-4
j_gene: TRBJ2-1
CDR3aa: CASRDSTYNEQFF

v_gene: TRBV19
j_gene: TRBJ2-3
CDR3aa: CASSVRQNPSTDTQYF

v_gene: TRBV7-9
j_gene: TRBJ2-1
CDR3aa: CASSLAQDRGYNEQFF

v_gene: TRBV24-1
j_gene: TRBJ2-3
CDR3aa: CATSDLQIPDTQYF

v_gene: TRBV5-1
j_gene: TRBJ2-5
CDR3aa: CASGLQPASQETQYF

v_gene: TRBV9
j_gene: TRBJ2-7
CDR3aa: CASSVEWGEQYF

v_gene: TRBV5-1
j_gene: TRBJ2-3
CDR3aa: CASTPERVAGRDTQYF

v_gene: TRBV5-6
j_gene: TRBJ2-3
CDR3aa: CASSLWREWTDTQYF

v_gene: TRBV12-3/TRBV12-4
j_gene: TRBJ1-1
CDR3aa: CASSPDLNTEAFF

v_gene: TRBV10-3
j_gene: TRBJ2-3
CDR3aa: CAISESTLGVADTQYF

v_gene: TRBV4-1
j_gene: TRBJ1-2
CDR3aa: CASSPGTYGYTF

v_gene: TRBV4-1
j_gene: TRBJ2-5
CDR3aa: CASSQVETGGGGETQYF

v_gene: TRBV27
j_gene: TRBJ2-1
CDR3aa: CASSLYPATSGGAYNEQFF

v_gene: TRBV5-1
j_gene: TRBJ2-1
CDR3aa: CASSLESGRGYNEQFF

v_gene: TRBV2
j_gene: TRBJ2-4
CDR3aa: CASSTQGNQAKNIQYF

v_gene: TRBV27
j_gene: TRBJ2-1
CDR3aa: CASSTNPLAGGRNEQFF

v_gene: TRBV20-1
j_gene: TRBJ2-1
CDR3aa: CSARDGLAQGAYNEQFF

v_gene: TRBV6-5
j_gene: TRBJ1-1
CDR3aa: CASRPSAGVNTEAFF

v_gene: TRBV12-3/TRBV12-4
j_gene: TRBJ2-1
CDR3aa: CASSPLSGDNEQFF

v_gene: TRBV3-1
j_gene: TRBJ2-3
CDR3aa: CASSDAGTDTQYF

v_gene: TRBV5-1
j_gene: TRBJ2-1
CDR3aa: CASSLPASGSSGNEQFF

v_gene: TRBV29-1
j_gene: TRBJ2-2
CDR3aa: CSAQAERTTSHTGELFF

v_gene: TRBV4-1
j_gene: TRBJ2-1
CDR3aa: CASSPNPMDYLNNEQFF

v_gene: TRBV2
j_gene: TRBJ2-7
CDR3aa: CASSEAQGALYF

v_gene: TRBV3-1
j_gene: TRBJ2-5
CDR3aa: CASSPHNGLAGVQTQYF

v_gene: TRBV4-1
j_gene: TRBJ2-1
CDR3aa: CASSQDGPRTGVNEQFF